The present T cell receptor (beta chain) was sequenced within a study of blood T cell repertoires in COVID-19. TCRdb's table, derived via immunoSEQ multiplex PCR, lists solely in-frame clones and lacks some. Among approximately 190,000 clones listed, approximately 80% were seen once. Per the germline V gene, CDR1 is GTSNPN and CDR2 is SVGIG (reference sequence). Trimming left V 3 bases short and J 7 bases short, with 12 bases between. The CDR3 has 13 residues. The chain employs TRBV30 and TRBJ1-4, with D possibly TRBD1 on 5 matching bases. This clonotype originated in a woman aged 55 to 70 with acute COVID-19. The specimen was PBMCs or T cells enriched from blood (not recorded which). CDR3 region: CAWRIQGGEKLFF. For the CDR3, the DNA is TGTGCCTGGAGGATTCAGGGAGGTGAAAAACTGTTTTTT.